Reported below is one T cell receptor (beta chain). Its antigen remains unidentified. The data were taken from a study of OX40 agonist ivuxolimab in advanced cancers. Whole-study findings and limits: The study found among the lowest clonal expansion in partial responders at 0.1-3.0 mg/kg. Certain nonresponders additionally had low normalized T-cell clonal expansion.

CDR1 and CDR2 (germline): LNHDA, SQIVND (reference sequence). CDR3 size: 12 residues. The V gene lost 10 bases and the J gene lost 9 bases, with 18 bases spanning the gap. The protocol was immunoSEQ multiplex PCR, while the TCRdb copy is restricted to in-frame clones and leaves out a portion. Among more than 85,000 clones listed, roughly 80% were seen once. The gene calls are TRBV19 and TRBJ1-1; TRBD1 is a possible D gene (6 bases). This specimen consisted of CD4+ or CD8+ T cells sorted from blood, obtained in a trial of the OX40 agonist ivuxolimab. This clonotype was obtained from an adult with an advanced solid tumor such as melanoma, head and neck, liver or kidney cancer. CDR3 DNA sequence: TGTGCCACCAAATCGGGGGGGGCCCAAGCTTTCTTT. Encoded protein: CATKSGGAQAFF.